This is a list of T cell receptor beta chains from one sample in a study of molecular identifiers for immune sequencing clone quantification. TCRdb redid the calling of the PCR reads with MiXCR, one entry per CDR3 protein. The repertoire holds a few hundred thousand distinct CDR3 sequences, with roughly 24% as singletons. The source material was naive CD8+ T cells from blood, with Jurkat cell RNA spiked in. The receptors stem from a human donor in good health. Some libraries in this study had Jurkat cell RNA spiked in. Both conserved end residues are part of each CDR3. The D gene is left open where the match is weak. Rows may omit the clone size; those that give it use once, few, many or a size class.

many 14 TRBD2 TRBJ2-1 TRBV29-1 TGCAGCGTGGATAGCGGGGGGCATTGGAGGGAGCAGTTCTTC CSVDSGGHWREQFF
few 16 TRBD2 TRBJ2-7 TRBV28 TGTGCCAGCAGCCTCCGGGGGGGCTTCCTGTCCTACGAGCAGTACTTC CASSLRGGFLSYEQYF
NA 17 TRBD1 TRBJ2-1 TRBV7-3 TGTGCCAGCAGCTTATACCTTAATTCACAGGGGGGCAATGAGCAGTTCTTC CASSLYLNSQGGNEQFF
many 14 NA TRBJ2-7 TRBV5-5 TGTGCCAGCAGCTTTGGGAGGGGGCAAGACGAGCAGTACTTC CASSFGRGQDEQYF
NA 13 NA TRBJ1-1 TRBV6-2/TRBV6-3 TGTGCCAGCAGTCTCAGTAAAGCCACTGAAGCTTTCTTT CASSLSKATEAFF
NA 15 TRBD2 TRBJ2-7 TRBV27 TGTGCCAGCAATCAAGCGGGAGGAGCCATTTACGAGCAGTACTTC CASNQAGGAIYEQYF
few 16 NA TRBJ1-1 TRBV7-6 TGTGCCAGCAGCCCAGCCCCCTGGGGAATGAACACTGAAGCTTTCTTT CASSPAPWGMNTEAFF
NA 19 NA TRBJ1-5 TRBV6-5 TGTGCCAGCAGTTATCCGAGTGGGGGGGCCCGAGAAAGCAATCAGCCCCAGCATTTT CASSYPSGGARESNQPQHF
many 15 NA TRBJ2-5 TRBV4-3 TGCGCCAGCAGCCAAGATCCCGATCAGGTTTGGACCCAGTACTTC CASSQDPDQVWTQYF
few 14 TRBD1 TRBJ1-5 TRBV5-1 TGCGCCAGCAGGCATAGACAGGGGAATCAGCCCCAGCATTTT CASRHRQGNQPQHF
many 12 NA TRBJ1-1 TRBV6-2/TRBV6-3 TGTGCCAGCAGTTACCCCGATCCGTATGCTTTCTTT CASSYPDPYAFF
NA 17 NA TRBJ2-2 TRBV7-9 TGTGCCAGCAGCTTAAAGGTATCGGACCTCATATCCGTGAAGCTGTATTTT CASSLKVSDLISVKLYF
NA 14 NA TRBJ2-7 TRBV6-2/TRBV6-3 TGTGCCACCGAGCCAGCGGCCCGATCCTACGAGCAGTACTTC CATEPAARSYEQYF
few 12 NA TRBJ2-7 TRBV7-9 TGTGCCAGCAGCCTGGGCAGGAACGAGCAGTACTTC CASSLGRNEQYF
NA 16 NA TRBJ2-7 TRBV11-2 TGTGCCAGCAGCTTCCAAGGAGGGCTGACACACTACGAGCAGTACTTC CASSFQGGLTHYEQYF
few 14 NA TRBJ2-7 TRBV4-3 TGCGCCAGCAGCCAAGATCGCCAGGGCTGGGAGCAGTACTTC CASSQDRQGWEQYF
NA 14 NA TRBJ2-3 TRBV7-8 TGTGCCGGCAGCTTACTAGCAAGCACAGATACGCAGTATTTT CAGSLLASTDTQYF
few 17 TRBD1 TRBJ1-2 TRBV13 TGTGCCAGCAGCTTAGAGACAGGGGGCGATTTTGCAGCGGGCTACACCTTC CASSLETGGDFAAGYTF
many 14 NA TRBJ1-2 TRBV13 TGTGCCAGCAGCCCAGGGGATGAAAACTATGGCTACACCTTC CASSPGDENYGYTF
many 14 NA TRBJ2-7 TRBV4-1 TGCGCCAGCAGCCAAGATGCAGGATCAGGCGAGCAGTACTTC CASSQDAGSGEQYF
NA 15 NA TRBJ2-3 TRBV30 TGTGCCTGGAACCTAGCAAGTGGGAGCACAGATACGCAGTATTTT CAWNLASGSTDTQYF
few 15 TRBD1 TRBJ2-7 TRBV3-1 TGTGCCAGCAGCCTGCTGGGACAGGGAGGCCACGAGCAGTACTTC CASSLLGQGGHEQYF